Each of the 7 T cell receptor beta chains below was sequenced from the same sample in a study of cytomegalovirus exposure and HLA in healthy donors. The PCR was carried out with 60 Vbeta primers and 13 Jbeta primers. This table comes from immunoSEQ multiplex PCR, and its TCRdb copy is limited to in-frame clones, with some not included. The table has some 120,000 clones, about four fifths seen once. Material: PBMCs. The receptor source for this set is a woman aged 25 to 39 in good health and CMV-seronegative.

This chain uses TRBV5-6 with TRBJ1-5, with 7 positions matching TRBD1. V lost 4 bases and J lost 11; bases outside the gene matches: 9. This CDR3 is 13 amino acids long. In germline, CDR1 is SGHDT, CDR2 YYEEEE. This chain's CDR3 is CASSITGAPAQHF. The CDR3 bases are TGTGCCAGCAGCATAACAGGGGCCCCGGCCCAGCATTTT.

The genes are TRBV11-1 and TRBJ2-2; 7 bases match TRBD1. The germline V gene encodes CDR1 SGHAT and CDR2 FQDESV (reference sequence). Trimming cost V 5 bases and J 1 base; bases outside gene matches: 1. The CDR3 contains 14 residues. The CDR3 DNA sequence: TGTGCCAGCAGCCGACAGGGGAACACCGGGGAGCTGTTTTTT. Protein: CASSRQGNTGELFF.

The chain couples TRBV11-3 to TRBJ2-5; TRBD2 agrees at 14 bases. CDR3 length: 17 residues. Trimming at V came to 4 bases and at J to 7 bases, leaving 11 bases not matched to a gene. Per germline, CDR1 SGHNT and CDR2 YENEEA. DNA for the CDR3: TGTGCCAGCAGCTCGGGAGGACTAGCGGGGGGACAGGGGACCCAGTACTTC. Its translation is CASSSGGLAGGQGTQYF.

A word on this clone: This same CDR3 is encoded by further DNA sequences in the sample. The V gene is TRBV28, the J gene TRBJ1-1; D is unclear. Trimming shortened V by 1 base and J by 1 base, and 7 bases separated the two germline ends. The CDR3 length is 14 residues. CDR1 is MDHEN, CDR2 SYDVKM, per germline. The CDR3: CASSLSEGNTEAFF. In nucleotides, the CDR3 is TGTGCCAGCAGTTTATCCGAGGGGAACACTGAAGCTTTCTTT.

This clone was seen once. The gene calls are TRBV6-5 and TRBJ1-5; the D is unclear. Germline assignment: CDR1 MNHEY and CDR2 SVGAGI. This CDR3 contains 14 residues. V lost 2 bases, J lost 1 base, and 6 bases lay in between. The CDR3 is CASSYRESNQPQHF. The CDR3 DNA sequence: TGTGCCAGCAGTTACCGGGAAAGCAATCAGCCCCAGCATTTT.

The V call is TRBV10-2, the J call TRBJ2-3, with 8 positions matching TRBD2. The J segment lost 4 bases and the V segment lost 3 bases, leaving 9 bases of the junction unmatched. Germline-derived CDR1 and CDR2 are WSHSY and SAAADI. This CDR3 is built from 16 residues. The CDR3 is CASSERAGVIADTQYF. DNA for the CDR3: TGCGCCAGCAGTGAAAGAGCGGGAGTTATAGCAGATACGCAGTATTTT.

The CDR3: CASRNRLTGGTGNEQFF. The DNA of the CDR3 is TGTGCCAGTAGAAACCGTCTGACAGGGGGAACAGGAAATGAGCAGTTCTTC. The chain uses TRBV19 and TRBJ2-1, with 9 bases lining up with TRBD1. Trimming cost V 6 bases and J 7 bases; bases outside gene matches: 16. This CDR3 is 17 amino acids long. Germline V gene data show CDR1 as LNHDA and CDR2 as SQIVND (reference sequence).